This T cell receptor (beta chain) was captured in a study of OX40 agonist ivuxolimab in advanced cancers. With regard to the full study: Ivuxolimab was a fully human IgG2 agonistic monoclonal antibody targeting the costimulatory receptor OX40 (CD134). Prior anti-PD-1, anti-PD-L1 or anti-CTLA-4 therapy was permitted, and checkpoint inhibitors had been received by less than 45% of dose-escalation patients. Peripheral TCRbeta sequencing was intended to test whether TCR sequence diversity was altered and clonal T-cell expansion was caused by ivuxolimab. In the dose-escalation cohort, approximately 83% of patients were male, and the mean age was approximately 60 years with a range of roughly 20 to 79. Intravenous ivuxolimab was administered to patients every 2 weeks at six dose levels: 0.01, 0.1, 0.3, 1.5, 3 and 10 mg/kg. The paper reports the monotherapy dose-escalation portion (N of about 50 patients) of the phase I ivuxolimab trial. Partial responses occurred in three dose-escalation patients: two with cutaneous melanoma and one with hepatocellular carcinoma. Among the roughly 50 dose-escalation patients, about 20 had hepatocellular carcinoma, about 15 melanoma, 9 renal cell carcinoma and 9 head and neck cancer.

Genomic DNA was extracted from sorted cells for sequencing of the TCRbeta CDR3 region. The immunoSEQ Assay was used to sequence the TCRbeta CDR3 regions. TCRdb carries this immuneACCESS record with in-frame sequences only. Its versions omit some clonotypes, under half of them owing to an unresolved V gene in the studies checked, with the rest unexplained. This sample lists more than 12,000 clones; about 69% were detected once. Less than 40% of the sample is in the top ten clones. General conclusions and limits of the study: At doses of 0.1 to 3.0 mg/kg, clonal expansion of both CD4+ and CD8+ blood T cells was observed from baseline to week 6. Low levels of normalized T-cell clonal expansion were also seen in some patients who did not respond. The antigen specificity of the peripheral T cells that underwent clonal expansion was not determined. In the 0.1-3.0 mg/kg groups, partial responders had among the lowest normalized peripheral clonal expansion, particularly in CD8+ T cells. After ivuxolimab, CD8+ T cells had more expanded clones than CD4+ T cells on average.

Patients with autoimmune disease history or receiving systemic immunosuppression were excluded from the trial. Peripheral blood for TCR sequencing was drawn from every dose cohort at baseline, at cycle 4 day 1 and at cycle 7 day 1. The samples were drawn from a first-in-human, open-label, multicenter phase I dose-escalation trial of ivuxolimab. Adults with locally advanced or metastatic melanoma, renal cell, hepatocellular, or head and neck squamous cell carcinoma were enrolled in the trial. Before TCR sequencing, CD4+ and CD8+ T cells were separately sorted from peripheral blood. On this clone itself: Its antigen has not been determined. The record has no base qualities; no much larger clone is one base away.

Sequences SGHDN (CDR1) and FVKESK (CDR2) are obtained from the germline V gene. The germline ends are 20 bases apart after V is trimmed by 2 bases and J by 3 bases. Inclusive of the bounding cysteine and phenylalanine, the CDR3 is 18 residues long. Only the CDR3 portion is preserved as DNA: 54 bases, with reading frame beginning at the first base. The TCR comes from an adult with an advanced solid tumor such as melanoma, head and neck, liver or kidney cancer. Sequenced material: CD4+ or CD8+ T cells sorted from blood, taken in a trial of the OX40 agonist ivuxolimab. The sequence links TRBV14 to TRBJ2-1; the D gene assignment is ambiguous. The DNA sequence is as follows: TGTGCCAGCAGCCAATTCTCCCTCCGCACGGAATACTACAATGAGCAGTTCTTC. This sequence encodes CASSQFSLRTEYYNEQFF.